The text below deals with one TCR beta chain. Its target is not known. From the 5' RACE reads, TCRdb called clonotypes with MiXCR, one entry per CDR3 protein. The sample lists roughly 180,000 distinct CDR3 sequences; roughly 18% were seen once. Trimming pared 6 bases from V and 0 bases from J, leaving 7 bases between. CDR1 SNHLY and CDR2 FYNNEI come from the germline V gene. CDR3 length: 13 amino acids. The data originate from a study of T-cell memory formation after mild COVID-19. Study-level findings and limits: Contracting CD4+ clones lay largely in CM and EM, with CD8+ ones residing in EMRA. Cross-reactive memory appears to have joined, as suggested by some responding clones showing up in pre-infection memory.

The chain couples TRBV2 to TRBJ2-3; D is uncertain. Sample: PBMCs or a T cell subset sorted from them (not recorded which). This TCR was sampled from a man in his late teens or twenties who had mild COVID-19 (a few samples of this study predate the infection). Cell type and time point are not known. The CDR3 reads CASSETSTDTQYF. Here the CDR3 DNA reads TGTGCCAGCAGCGAGACCAGCACAGATACGCAGTATTTT.